This T cell receptor (beta chain) came from a study of cytomegalovirus exposure and HLA in healthy donors. Whole-study findings and limits: Of the V segments, some could not be distinguished, including TRBV6-2 and TRBV6-3, and were excluded. Researchers catalogued about 150 TCR beta chains as cytomegalovirus-associated.

With 4 bases removed from V and 6 bases from J, the gap between germline ends came to 19 bases. The CDR3 loop spans 16 amino acids. Germline lookup yields CDR1 SEHNR and CDR2 FQNEAQ (reference sequence). With regard to this clone: Antigen: not known.

A multiplex PCR was run with 60 Vbeta primers and 13 Jbeta primers. Only in-frame clones appear in the TCRdb table, and some are missing; sequencing was by immunoSEQ multiplex PCR. The sample totals around 100,000 clones; its top ten clones hold about 0.59%. Sequencing input: PBMCs. The clonotype was recovered from a man aged 50 to 59 in good health and CMV-seronegative. V usage is TRBV7-9 and J usage is TRBJ2-1; tentative D call: TRBD1 (6 bases). The DNA of the CDR3 is TGTGCCAGCAGCTATTCCGGGACATTGGTCTTCAATGAGCAGTTCTTC. This encodes CASSYSGTLVFNEQFF. The whole variable domain, filled in from reference TRBV7-9 and TRBJ2-1, reads DTGVSQNPRHKITKRGQNVTFRCDPISEHNRLYWYRQTLGQGPEFLTYFQNEAQLEKSRLLSDRFSAERPKGSFSTLEIQRTEQGDSAMYLCASSYSGTLVFNEQFFGPGTRLTVL.